These 8 T cell receptor beta chains were sequenced from one sample in a study of cytomegalovirus exposure and HLA in healthy donors. It was with 60 Vbeta and 13 Jbeta primers that the PCR ran. TCRdb keeps only in-frame clones here, not all; method: immunoSEQ multiplex PCR. This table holds some 65,000 clones, around four fifths found once. The sequencing sample was made of PBMCs. All receptors derive from a girl aged 5-17 years in good health and CMV-seropositive.

V usage is TRBV2 and J usage is TRBJ2-7, with unresolved D. With 7 bases removed from V and 3 bases from J, the gap between germline ends came to 7 bases. The CDR3 has 11 residues. In germline, CDR1 is SNHLY, CDR2 FYNNEI. CDR3 nucleotides: TGTGCCAGCATCCTAGACTACGAGCAGTACTTC. Translation gives CASILDYEQYF. Using reference TRBV2 and TRBJ2-7 for the parts outside the CDR3, the full variable domain is EPEVTQTPSHQVTQMGQEVILRCVPISNHLYFYWYRQILGQKVEFLVSFYNNEISEKSEIFDDQFSVERPDGSNFTLKIRSTKLEDSAMYFCASILDYEQYFGPGTRLTVT.

This clone has only a few counts. The J gene is TRBJ2-7, the V gene TRBV10-2; weak D call: TRBD2 (6 bases). CDR3 size: 12 residues. In germline, CDR1 is WSHSY, CDR2 SAAADI. Trimming removed 0 bases from V and 6 bases from J, with 6 bases in between. The CDR3 reads CASSESGGEQYF. CDR3 bases: TGCGCCAGCAGTGAGTCGGGGGGCGAGCAGTACTTC.

This clone was observed a single time. This chain links TRBV7-8 with TRBJ2-7, with TRBD1 identical over 8 bases. Looked up from germline, CDR1 is SGHVS and CDR2 is FQNEAQ. J was trimmed by 11 bases and V by 4 bases; bases with no gene match: 13. The CDR3 sequence is 14 residues long. CDR3 protein: CASSSRTGNIGKYF. CDR3 DNA sequence: TGTGCCAGCAGCTCCCGGACAGGGAATATTGGGAAGTACTTC.

The chain couples TRBV29-1 to TRBJ1-4; the D gene is possibly TRBD1 (6 bases). The CDR3 totals 12 residues. V was shortened by 6 bases and J by 7 bases, with 12 bases between the two germline ends. The germline V gene encodes CDR1 SQVTM and CDR2 ANQGSEA. The CDR3 coding sequence is TGCAGCGTCCTGCAGGGGACTGAAAAACTGTTTTTT. This encodes CSVLQGTEKLFF.

The rearrangement links TRBV6-5 to TRBJ2-7, with D possibly being TRBD2 (5 bases). This CDR3 has 15 residues. In germline, CDR1 is MNHEY, CDR2 SVGAGI. V was shortened by 3 bases and J by 1 base, with 13 bases between the two germline ends. In nucleotides, the CDR3 is TGTGCCAGCAGTTATTCCGGACTGGCTTCCTACGAGCAGTACTTC. As protein: CASSYSGLASYEQYF.

The CDR3 DNA follows: TGTGCCAGCAGTTTAGACAGGGGAGCCTACGAGCAGTACTTC. Translating gives CASSLDRGAYEQYF. This rearrangement joins TRBV27 to TRBJ2-7, with 8 bases fitting TRBD1. Germline trimming cut 2 bases from V and 2 bases from J; bases unmatched to any gene: 2. The CDR3 covers 14 residues. Looked up from germline, CDR1 is MNHEY and CDR2 is SMNVEV (reference sequence).

This clone was observed a handful of times. V is TRBV28 and J is TRBJ2-1; 13 positions agree with TRBD2. Trimming removed 8 bases from V and 12 bases from J; junction bases left unmatched: 10. Germline values: CDR1 MDHEN, CDR2 SYDVKM. The CDR3 covers 14 residues. CDR3: CASVRGLAGSGQFF. Written as DNA, the CDR3 is TGTGCCAGCGTCCGGGGACTAGCGGGGAGCGGGCAGTTCTTC.

The rearrangement uses TRBV6-6 and TRBJ2-5; possible D gene TRBD1, 7 bases. CDR3 length: 14 residues. Germline CDR1 is MNHNY and CDR2 is SVGAGI (reference sequence). V was trimmed by 4 bases and J by 4 bases, leaving 13 bases between them. The CDR3 region has the DNA TGTGCCAGCAGTTGGACGGAGGGGGCAGAGACCCAGTACTTC. Its protein product is CASSWTEGAETQYF.